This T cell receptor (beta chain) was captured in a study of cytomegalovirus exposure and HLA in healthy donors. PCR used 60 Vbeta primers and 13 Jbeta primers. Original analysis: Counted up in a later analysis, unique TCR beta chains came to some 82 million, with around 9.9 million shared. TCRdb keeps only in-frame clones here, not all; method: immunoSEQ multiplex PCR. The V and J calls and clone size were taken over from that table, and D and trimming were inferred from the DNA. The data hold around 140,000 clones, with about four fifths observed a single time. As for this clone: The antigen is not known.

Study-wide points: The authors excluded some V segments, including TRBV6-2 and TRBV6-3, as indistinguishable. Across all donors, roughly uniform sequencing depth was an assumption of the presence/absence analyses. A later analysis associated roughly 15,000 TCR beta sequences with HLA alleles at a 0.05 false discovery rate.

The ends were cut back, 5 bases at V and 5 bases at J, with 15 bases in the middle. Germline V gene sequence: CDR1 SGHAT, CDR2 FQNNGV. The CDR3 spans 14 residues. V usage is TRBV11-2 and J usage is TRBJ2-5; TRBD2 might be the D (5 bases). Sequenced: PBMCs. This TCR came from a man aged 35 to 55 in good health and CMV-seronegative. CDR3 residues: CASSPLATGETQYF. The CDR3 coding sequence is TGTGCCAGCAGCCCCCTAGCTACTGGGGAGACCCAGTACTTC.